The T cell receptor (beta chain) described here comes from a study of Tregs in tolerant kidney transplant recipients. Generated by immunoSEQ multiplex PCR, the TCRdb table keeps only in-frame clones and is missing some. Of tens of thousands of clones detected, 84% appear once; the ten largest clones hold about 4.6%. This clonotype originated in a human donor in good health. What was sequenced was CD4+ T cells from blood.

In DNA form, the CDR3 reads TGTGCCAGCTCACCAGACAGCGGGTGGGAGACCCAGTACTTC. Translation gives CASSPDSGWETQYF. This rearrangement joins TRBV18 to TRBJ2-5; a weak D match, TRBD2 (6 bases). Trimming shortened V by 2 bases and J by 5 bases, and 12 bases separated the two germline ends. Germline V CDR1 and CDR2: KGHSH, LQKENI. This CDR3 has 14 amino acids.